The clone carrying this T cell receptor beta chain was recorded once. Its target is not known. The germline V and J ends were trimmed by 3 bases and 1 base, with 12 bases remaining between them. Germline CDR1 KGHSH, CDR2 LQKENI. CDR3 length: 15 residues. These data come from a study of shared clonotypes between healthy human individuals. Study details: Each donor had three CD4 naive, three CD4 memory, two CD8 naive and one CD8 memory plate.

Study-wide findings and caveats: Non-shared clonotypes had lower generation probabilities than clonotypes shared by all four sorted-subset donors.

This table comes from immunoSEQ multiplex PCR, and its TCRdb copy is limited to in-frame clones, with some not included. The sample has some 1 million clones; under 80% are singletons. The sequence derives from a man aged 18 to 30 in good health. Sequenced input: memory CD4+ T cells sorted from blood. Stated subset: CD45RA-negative fraction. The chain links TRBV18 to TRBJ1-1; D not certain. CDR3 DNA: TGTGCCAGCTCACCCCCGAACGGGAGGAACACTGAAGCTTTCTTT. This sequence encodes CASSPPNGRNTEAFF.